This TCR beta chain was sequenced in a study of T cells in Graves' hyperthyroidism and ophthalmopathy (dated 2019 in TCRdb). Background for the entire study: Peripheral blood was sampled at the time of initial diagnosis, prior to any treatment. Prospective prediction of ophthalmopathy was tested in an independent validation cohort of fewer than 20 hyperthyroidism patients and around 16 patients who later progressed to ophthalmopathy. The paper reports TCR Vbeta CDR3 sequencing of over 120 peripheral blood samples: under 45 ophthalmopathy, roughly 80 hyperthyroidism and roughly 17 progressor patients. In addition, the study compared T-cell repertoires in thyroid tissue and in blood from several Graves' hyperthyroidism patients. To identify distinguishing TCR V-J signatures, a discovery cohort of some 99 patients was used, comprising 43 with Graves' ophthalmopathy and around 60 with stable Graves' hyperthyroidism. For training and testing, the approximately 97 patients in the discovery cohort were randomly divided in a 7:3 ratio. Once sampling was done, hyperthyroidism patients were given methimazole at a starting dose of 30 mg daily, whereas ophthalmopathy patients were given high-dose intravenous methylprednisolone. Broader findings and caveats from the paper: Blood samples also contained most of the expanded thyroid clonotypes (frequency above 0.001), which suggests that blood repertoires may reflect thyroid immune responses. In validation, the model predicted progression to ophthalmopathy a median of 6.5 months before onset, with over 55% sensitivity and just under 75% specificity. A model built on a 13 V-J signature distinguished ophthalmopathy from stable hyperthyroidism, reaching about 88% sensitivity and around 81% specificity in cross-validation and 80%/75% in testing. Sample size was not statistically predetermined, and blinding of investigators to group allocation was not performed.

The junction shows trimming of 1 base on V and 6 bases on J, plus 19 bases between the germline ends. CDR1 and CDR2 are drawn from the germline V gene (reference sequence): GTSNPN, SVGIG. CDR3 length: 16 amino acids, cysteine to phenylalanine. Only CDR3 DNA remains: 48 bases, in frame from the first base. This clonotype occurred many times. There is no known antigen for this receptor. Base qualities are missing; no much larger clone stands one base away. Ophthalmopathy patients had moderately to severely active disease, with a Clinical Activity Score of 3 or more, a NOSPECS grade of 4 or more, and a disease duration of less than 3 months. Patients with uncontrolled infections, other autoimmune diseases, pregnancy or lactation were excluded. Diagnoses relied on clinical symptoms, serum thyroxine and TRAb, thyroid ultrasound and orbital computed tomography. Ficoll-Paque density gradient centrifugation was used to isolate PBMCs from around 10 ml of fresh peripheral blood. Trizol reagent was used to extract total RNA, and RNA quality was then checked on an Agilent 2100 Bioanalyzer.

Amplification of TCR beta CDR3 regions was carried out from RNA transcripts. A first-round RT-PCR of the TCR CDR3 used the HTBI primer set with the Qiagen OneStep RT-PCR kit. Libraries were constructed in a second round of multiplex PCR, after which size selection and purification were performed. Sequencing of the libraries was done on an Illumina HiSeq2000 using paired-end 100 bp reads. The authors' analysis ran thus. Raw data were processed with SOAPnuke, discarding reads with adapters, uncalled bases, mean Phred below 15, or no exact constant-primer or identifier match. COPE v1.2.5 was used to merge high-quality paired reads, and clonotypes were defined as unique nucleotide sequences. MiTCR v1.1 was used to align the clonotypes against IMGT TRBV, TRBD and TRBJ reference segments. The analysis was restricted to V-J combinations with a frequency above 0.0001, which together covered 99% to 99.2% of the repertoires. The TCS score was defined as F50 (clonal expansion) divided by E x V (chaos), with BLOSUM62-based TCRdist calculated between CDR3 peptides within each V-J. Welch's t-statistics and random forest reduced around 550 V-J features to roughly 13, which were used in a naive Bayes classifier (R e1071). Using fastp at Q25 and MiXCR, TCRdb reprocessed the public reads and kept productive beta chains. Each CDR3 protein gets just one entry, which takes the most common genes and DNA from the rows behind it. These V and J calls originate from TCRdb's pipeline instead of the authors' own analysis. A total of hundreds of thousands of distinct CDR3 sequences appear in this sample, more than 12% of them only once. Around an eighth of the sample is taken by the ten largest.

Sequenced input: blood. The rearrangement combines TRBV30 with TRBJ2-1; D gene: possibly TRBD2, on 6 matching bases. The TCR comes from a woman in her 50s with Graves' ophthalmopathy. The DNA sequence reads TGTGCCTGGAGTGCAGCCGGGACTTTTTTTCGCAATGAGCAGTTCTTC. It codes for CAWSAAGTFFRNEQFF.